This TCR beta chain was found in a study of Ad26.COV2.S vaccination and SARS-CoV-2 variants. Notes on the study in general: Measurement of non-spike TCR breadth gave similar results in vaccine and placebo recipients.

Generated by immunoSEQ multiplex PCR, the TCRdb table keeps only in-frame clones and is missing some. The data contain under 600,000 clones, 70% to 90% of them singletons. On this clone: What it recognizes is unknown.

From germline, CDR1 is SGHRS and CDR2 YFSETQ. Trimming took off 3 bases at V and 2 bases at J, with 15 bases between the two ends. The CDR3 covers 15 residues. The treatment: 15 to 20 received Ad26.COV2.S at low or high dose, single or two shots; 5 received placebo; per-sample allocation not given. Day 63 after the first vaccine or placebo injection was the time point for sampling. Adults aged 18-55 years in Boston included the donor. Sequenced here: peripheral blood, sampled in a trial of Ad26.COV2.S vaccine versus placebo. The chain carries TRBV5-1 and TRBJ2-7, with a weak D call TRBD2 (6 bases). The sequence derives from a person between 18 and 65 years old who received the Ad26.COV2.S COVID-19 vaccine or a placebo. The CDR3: CASSSMTGSPYEQYF. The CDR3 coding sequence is TGCGCCAGCAGCTCCATGACCGGGAGCCCCTACGAGCAGTACTTC.